One sample yielded the 14 T cell receptor beta chains listed below, sequenced in a study of cytomegalovirus exposure and HLA in healthy donors. 60 Vbeta and 13 Jbeta primers were used in PCR. Produced via immunoSEQ multiplex PCR; TCRdb's table is partial and in-frame only. The data show roughly 120,000 clones, approximately 70% seen once. The sequenced material came from PBMCs. These TCRs come from a middle-aged woman in good health and CMV-seropositive.

The chain employs TRBV28 and TRBJ1-4, with 7 bases fitting TRBD1. Germline CDR1 reads MDHEN; CDR2 reads SYDVKM. V shed 5 bases, J shed 8 bases, and the junction held 8 bases outside the gene matches. There are 14 residues in the CDR3. In DNA form, the CDR3 reads TGTGCCAGCAGTCCGGGACAGTCACCCGAAAAACTGTTTTTT. It encodes CASSPGQSPEKLFF.

The chain uses TRBV4-3 and TRBJ1-2, with 9 bases fitting TRBD1. The junction had 8 bases not matched to a gene; V was cut back by 0 bases and J by 6 bases. The CDR3 is 16 amino acids. Germline V gene sequence: CDR1 LGHNA, CDR2 YSLEER. CDR3 coding DNA: TGCGCCAGCAGCCAAGATCATAAGACAGGGGGAGATGGCTACACCTTC. Its protein product is CASSQDHKTGGDGYTF.

The chain recombines TRBV4-3 with TRBJ2-5, with D possibly being TRBD2 (8 bases). The DNA end lines up better with TRBJ2-7; the J call may be wrong. Germline V gene data show CDR1 as LGHNA and CDR2 as YSLEER. The CDR3 covers 17 residues. The CDR3 DNA follows: TGCGCCAGCAGCCAAGCGGGAGGGGGGGACAGCTCCTACGAGCAGTACTTC. As protein: CASSQAGGGDSSYEQYF.

This rearrangement joins TRBV6-1 to TRBJ1-2, with 9 positions matching TRBD1. This CDR3 has 13 amino acids. CDR1 MNHNS and CDR2 SASEGT come from the germline V gene. V lost 8 bases, J lost 4 bases, and 5 bases stayed unmatched. This CDR3 is CASVDRGFYGYTF. CDR3 sequence (DNA): TGTGCCAGCGTTGACAGGGGGTTCTATGGCTACACCTTC.

This clone was seen a few times. The genes are TRBV4-3 and TRBJ2-7, with 11 bases that match TRBD2. Trimming took 1 base from V and 6 from J; bases not matched to a gene: 17. Per germline, CDR1 LGHNA and CDR2 YSLEER. The CDR3 contains 19 residues. DNA of the CDR3: TGCGCCAGCAGCCAAGTCCTCCCTCGTTTTTCTAGCGGGAGGACCGAGCAGTACTTC. Translation: CASSQVLPRFSSGRTEQYF.

The chain joins TRBV19 to TRBJ2-1, with 9 bases aligning to TRBD1. The CDR3 has 14 residues. The V gene end was trimmed by 10 bases and the J gene end by 1 base; junction bases not matched to a gene: 5. CDR1 is LNHDA, CDR2 SQIVND, per germline (reference sequence). The CDR3 loop is CATGTGSSYNEQFF. The CDR3 nucleotides are TGTGCCACCGGGACAGGGTCTTCCTACAATGAGCAGTTCTTC. The full variable domain, rest sourced from reference TRBV19 and TRBJ2-1, is DGGITQSPKYLFRKEGQNVTLSCEQNLNHDAMYWYRQDPGQGLRLIYYSQIVNDFQKGDIAEGYSVSREKKESFPLTVTSAQKNPTAFYLCATGTGSSYNEQFFGPGTRLTVL.

The chain employs TRBV5-1 and TRBJ2-1; TRBD1 matches 10 bases. The CDR3 spans 15 residues. V shed 3 bases and J 8 bases; nucleotides not matched to a gene: 8. The germline CDR1 and CDR2 sequences are SGHRS and YFSETQ. CDR3 in DNA: TGCGCCAGCAGCTGGGGGACAGGGGTGTTCTATGAGCAGTTCTTC. It encodes CASSWGTGVFYEQFF. Full variable domain (rest looked up from reference TRBV5-1 and TRBJ2-1): KAGVTQTPRYLIKTRGQQVTLSCSPISGHRSVSWYQQTPGQGLQFLFEYFSETQRNKGNFPGRFSGRQFSNSRSEMNVSTLELGDSALYLCASSWGTGVFYEQFFGPGTRLTVL.

Comment on this clone: Its ends do not fully match the called genes, so a read error is possible. The chain couples TRBV7-9 to TRBJ2-1; TRBD1 might be the D (5 bases). Germline V gene sequence: CDR1 SEHNR, CDR2 FQNEAQ (reference sequence). The CDR3 extends over 12 amino acids. The CDR3 DNA reads as TGTTCCAGCAGCCAGACAGTAAATGAGCAGTTCTTC. Translated, it gives CSSSQTVNEQFF. Full variable domain (outside the CDR3, taken from reference TRBV7-9 and TRBJ2-1): DTGVSQNPRHKITKRGQNVTFRCDPISEHNRLYWYRQTLGQGPEFLTYFQNEAQLEKSRLLSDRFSAERPKGSFSTLEIQRTEQGDSAMYLCSSSQTVNEQFFGPGTRLTVL.

This chain connects TRBV6-5 to TRBJ2-3; 12 bases match TRBD2. Trimming cost V 0 bases and J 7 bases; bases outside gene matches: 5. Germline V gene lookup returns CDR1 MNHEY and CDR2 SVGAGI. The CDR3 has 16 residues. CDR3 residues: CASSYSASGRVNTQYF. For the CDR3, the DNA is TGTGCCAGCAGTTACTCCGCTAGCGGGAGGGTTAATACGCAGTATTTT.

The rearrangement joins TRBV13 to TRBJ1-4, with a weak D call TRBD1 (6 bases). CDR1 is PRHDT and CDR2 is FYEKMQ in the germline V gene (reference sequence). The CDR3 runs 12 residues. V was trimmed by 6 bases and J by 8 bases, leaving 10 bases between them. CDR3 DNA sequence: TGTGCCAGCAGAAAGCAGGGGGAAAAACTGTTTTTT. This codes for CASRKQGEKLFF. Together with reference TRBV13 and TRBJ1-4, the CDR3 gives the full variable domain: AAGVIQSPRHLIKEKRETATLKCYPIPRHDTVYWYQQGPGQDPQFLISFYEKMQSDKGSIPDRFSAQQFSDYHSELNMSSLELGDSALYFCASRKQGEKLFFGSGTQLSVL.

J is TRBJ1-2 and V is TRBV7-8, with D perhaps matching TRBD1 (5 bases). The CDR3 spans 15 residues. The V gene lost 0 bases and the J gene lost 0 bases, with 8 bases spanning the gap. Per germline, CDR1 SGHVS and CDR2 FQNEAQ. DNA for the CDR3: TGTGCCAGCAGCTTAGCGTCAGGGTCTAACTATGGCTACACCTTC. Translated, it gives CASSLASGSNYGYTF.

The chain recombines TRBV5-6 with TRBJ1-6; TRBD1 is a possible D gene (5 bases). Germline V lookup: CDR1 SGHDT, CDR2 YYEEEE. The ends were cut back, 4 bases at V and 6 bases at J, with 17 bases in the middle. The CDR3 sequence is 16 residues long. DNA for the CDR3: TGTGCCAGCAGCCCTGACTCCGCAGGGCCTAATTCACCCCTCCACTTT. Encoded protein: CASSPDSAGPNSPLHF. Using reference TRBV5-6 and TRBJ1-6 for the parts outside the CDR3, the full variable domain is DAGVTQSPTHLIKTRGQQVTLRCSPKSGHDTVSWYQQALGQGPQFIFQYYEEEERQRGNFPDRFSGHQFPNYSSELNVNALLLGDSALYLCASSPDSAGPNSPLHFGNGTRLTVT.

The CDR3 coding sequence is TGTGCCAGCAGCTTATCCGGACAGGGTTACTATGGCTACACCTTC. Its protein product is CASSLSGQGYYGYTF. J is TRBJ1-2 and V is TRBV7-2; TRBD1 agrees at 8 bases. CDR3 size: 15 residues. Trimming at V came to 2 bases and at J to 3 bases, leaving 5 bases not matched to a gene. Germline-derived CDR1 and CDR2 are SGHTA and FQGNSA.

This sequence joins TRBV29-1 and TRBJ2-2, with D perhaps TRBD2 (6 bases). Germline V lookup: CDR1 SQVTM, CDR2 ANQGSEA. CDR3 length: 14 amino acids. The V end lost 4 bases, the J end lost 2 bases, and 11 bases lay between the germline ends. The CDR3 nucleotides are TGCAGCGTTGCGGGCGGGACCAACACCGGGGAGCTGTTTTTT. Translating gives CSVAGGTNTGELFF.